This entry lists 9 T cell receptor beta chains sequenced from one sample in a study of T cell repertoires in ileal Crohn's disease (dated by TCRdb to 2018 to 2020). The sample's time point label, in plain terms: neoterminal ileum biopsy at postoperative endoscopy, about 6 months after surgery. Libraries were made using the immunoSEQ multiplex PCR assay. This immuneACCESS table, as held by TCRdb, lists in-frame sequences with V and J called but not all clones. Of the missing ones, under half trace to an unresolved V gene in checked studies; the others have no known cause. This sample lists 55,000 to 65,000 clones; roughly nine tenths were detected once. Under 2.5% of the sample is taken by the ten largest. The sample was ileal tissue. The source is an adult with Crohn's disease.

The gene calls are TRBV28 and TRBJ1-5, with D perhaps matching TRBD1 (5 bases). Germline values: CDR1 MDHEN, CDR2 SYDVKM. Deletions cut 8 bases from V and 2 bases from J, with 22 bases between. CDR3 length equals 17 residues. CDR3 coding DNA: TGTGCCAGCCGGGCGGCTCTGGGGGAGGGAGGCAATCAGCCCCAGCATTTT. It translates to CASRAALGEGGNQPQHF.

V and J are TRBV4-2 and TRBJ2-7; D may be TRBD1 (6 bases). In germline, CDR1 is LGHNA, CDR2 YNFKEQ. Trimming cost V 0 bases and J 1 base, with 10 bases left between them. The CDR3 is made up of 15 amino acids. The CDR3 spells CASSQDRDMSYEQYV. Written as DNA, the CDR3 is TGTGCCAGCAGCCAAGACCGGGACATGTCCTACGAGCAGTACGTC.

The chain employs TRBV5-6 and TRBJ2-1; D is uncertain. Trimming took 4 bases from V and 5 from J, leaving 13 bases between them. Germline V gives CDR1 SGHDT, CDR2 YYEEEE. This CDR3 has 14 amino acids. The CDR3 sequence is CASSPPTTHNEQFF. The CDR3 region has the DNA TGTGCCAGCAGCCCGCCGACAACTCACAATGAGCAGTTCTTC.

This chain connects TRBV9 to TRBJ2-1; D not certain. CDR1 SGDLS and CDR2 YYNGEE come from the germline V gene. Deletions cut 4 bases from V and 1 base from J, with 12 bases between. CDR3 length: 15 residues. DNA for the CDR3: TGTGCCAGCAGCCCTCGACTGATGTCCTACAATGAGCAGTTCTTC. Translation: CASSPRLMSYNEQFF.

The chain links TRBV6-5 to TRBJ1-1; the match to TRBD1 covers 7 bases. Germline CDR1 reads MNHEY; CDR2 reads SVGAGI. This CDR3 region has 13 residues. Trimming at V came to 6 bases and at J to 8 bases, leaving 9 bases not matched to a gene. The CDR3 DNA is TGTGCCAGCAGGCCAAAGAGGGACAGAGAAGCTTTCTTT. As protein: CASRPKRDREAFF.

The gene calls are TRBV28 and TRBJ1-3, with D possibly being TRBD1 (6 bases). The CDR3 totals 17 residues. Germline CDR1 MDHEN, CDR2 SYDVKM. The V end was cut by 1 base, the J end by 0 bases, with 13 bases between. The CDR3 here is CASSLSGQIYSGNTIYF. The CDR3 region has the DNA TGTGCCAGCAGTTTATCAGGACAGATTTACTCTGGAAACACCATATATTTT.

The genes are TRBV7-6 and TRBJ2-5, with 11 bases matching TRBD2. CDR1 and CDR2 from the germline V gene are SGHVS and FNYEAQ. This CDR3 contains 15 residues. Trimming at V came to 4 bases and at J to 7 bases, leaving 8 bases not matched to a gene. Here the CDR3 DNA reads TGTGCCAGCAGCTCACCGGGACTAGCGGTCGGGACCCAGTACTTC. This codes for CASSSPGLAVGTQYF. Drawing the rest from reference TRBV7-6 and TRBJ2-5, the complete variable domain is GAGVSQSPRYKVTKRGQDVALRCDPISGHVSLYWYRQALGQGPEFLTYFNYEAQQDKSGLPNDRFSAERPEGSISTLTIQRTEQRDSAMYRCASSSPGLAVGTQYFGPGTRLLVL.

The chain employs TRBV27 and TRBJ2-6; tentative D call: TRBD2 (5 bases). Germline V gene lookup returns CDR1 MNHEY and CDR2 SMNVEV (reference sequence). The CDR3 extends over 19 amino acids. V was shortened by 0 bases and J by 0 bases, with 15 bases between the two germline ends. CDR3 sequence: CASSLSRASLISGANVLTF. The CDR3 DNA is TGTGCCAGCAGTTTATCGAGGGCCAGCCTTATCTCTGGGGCCAACGTCCTGACTTTC.

The chain's CDR3 is CASRDGSRTGELFF. CDR3 nucleotide sequence: TGTGCCAGCAGGGACGGGAGTAGAACCGGGGAGCTGTTTTTT. The V and J genes are TRBV6-5 and TRBJ2-2; possible D gene TRBD2, 6 bases. There are 14 residues in the CDR3. The V end was cut by 6 bases, the J end by 5 bases, with 13 bases between. CDR1 is MNHEY, CDR2 SVGAGI, per germline.